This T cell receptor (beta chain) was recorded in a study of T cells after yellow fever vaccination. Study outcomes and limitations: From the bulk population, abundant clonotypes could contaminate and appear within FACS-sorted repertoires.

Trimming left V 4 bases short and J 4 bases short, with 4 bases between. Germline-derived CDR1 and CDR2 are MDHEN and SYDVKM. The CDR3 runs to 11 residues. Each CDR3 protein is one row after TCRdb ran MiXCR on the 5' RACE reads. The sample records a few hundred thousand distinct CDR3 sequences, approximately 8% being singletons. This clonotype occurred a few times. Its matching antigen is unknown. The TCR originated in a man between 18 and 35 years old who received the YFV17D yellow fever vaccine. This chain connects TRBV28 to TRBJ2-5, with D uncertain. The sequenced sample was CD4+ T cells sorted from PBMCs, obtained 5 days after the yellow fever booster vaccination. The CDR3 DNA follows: TGTGCCAGCAGTTCACTAGAGACCCAGTACTTC. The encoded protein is CASSSLETQYF.